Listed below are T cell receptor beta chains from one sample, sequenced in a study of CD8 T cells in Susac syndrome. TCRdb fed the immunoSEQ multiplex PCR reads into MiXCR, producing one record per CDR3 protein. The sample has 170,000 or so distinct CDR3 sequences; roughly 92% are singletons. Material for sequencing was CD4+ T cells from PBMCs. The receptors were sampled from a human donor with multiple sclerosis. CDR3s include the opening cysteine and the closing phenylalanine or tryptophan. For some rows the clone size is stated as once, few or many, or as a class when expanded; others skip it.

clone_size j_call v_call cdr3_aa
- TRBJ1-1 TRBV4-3 CASSQGEGSTEAFF
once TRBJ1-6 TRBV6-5 CASSMGSGSPLHF
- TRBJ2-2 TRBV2 CASRLVNTGELFF
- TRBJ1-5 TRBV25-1 CASSECTGRQPQHF
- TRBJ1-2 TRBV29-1 CSVITGTGAGGYTF
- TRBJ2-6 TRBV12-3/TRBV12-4 CASRLGGANVLTF
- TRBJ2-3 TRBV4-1 CASSQVGLTTDTQYF
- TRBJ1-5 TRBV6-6 CASSYGDQPQHF
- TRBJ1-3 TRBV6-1 CASRPDRRGNTIYF
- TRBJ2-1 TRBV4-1 CASSRSPGQGGNEQFF
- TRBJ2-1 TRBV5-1 CASRGAGGADSSYNEQFF
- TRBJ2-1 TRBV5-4 CASSSGTRGDEQFF
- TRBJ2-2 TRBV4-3 CASSVDGFGGTGELFF
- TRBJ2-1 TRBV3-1 CASSLRLAGDGHEQFF
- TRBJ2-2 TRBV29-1 CSVRVAGGRVTGELFF
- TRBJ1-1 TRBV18 CASSPAQDTEAFF
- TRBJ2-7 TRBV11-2 CASSSARPRTGADF
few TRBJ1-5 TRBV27 CASGGSPYSNQPQHF
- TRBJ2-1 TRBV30 CAWSSGFVYNEQFF
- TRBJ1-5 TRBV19 CASSWSTGSNQPQHF
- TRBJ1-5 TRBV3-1 CASSPDRDSNQPQHF
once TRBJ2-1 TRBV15 CATSRDLLRDEQFF
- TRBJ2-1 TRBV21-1 CASSKVDVNEQFF
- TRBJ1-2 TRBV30 CAWSIGTAFGYTF
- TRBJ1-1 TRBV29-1 CSVTEMLTEAFF
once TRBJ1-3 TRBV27 CASSLSYGTSGNTIYF
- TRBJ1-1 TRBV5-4 CASSFSNEGEAFF
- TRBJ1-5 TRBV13 CASTIGGGSPQHF
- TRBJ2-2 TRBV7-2 CASSSGQRNTGELFF
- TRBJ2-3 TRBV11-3 CASSLSPYTDTQYF
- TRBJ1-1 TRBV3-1 CASSQETRSFF
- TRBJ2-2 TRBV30 CAWSSLGANTGELFF
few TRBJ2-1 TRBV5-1 CASSLLSGSYNEQFF
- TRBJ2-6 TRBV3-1 CASSPFSGANVLTF
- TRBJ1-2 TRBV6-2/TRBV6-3 CASSYSRQGSSQDYGYTF
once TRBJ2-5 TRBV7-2 CASSFPNRQAGGRQETQYF
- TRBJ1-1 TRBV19 CASSIGRFMNTEAFF
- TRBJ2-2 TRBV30 CAWSLAGGGTGELFF
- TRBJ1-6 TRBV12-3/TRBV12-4 CASSSRGTADNSPLHF
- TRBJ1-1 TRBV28 CASSLEGPAFF
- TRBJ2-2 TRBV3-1 CASRLGAGGDTGELFF
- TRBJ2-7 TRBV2 CASKRGQSYEQYF
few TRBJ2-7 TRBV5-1 CASSSSGSYEQYF
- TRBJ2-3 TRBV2 CAAGGEGAGTDTQYF
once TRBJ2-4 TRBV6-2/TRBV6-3 CASSYTGGGVAKNIQYF
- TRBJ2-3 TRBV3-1 CASSRQGMGTDTQYF
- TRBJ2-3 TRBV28 CASSHGQGTDTQYF
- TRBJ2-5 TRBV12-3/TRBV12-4 CASSFTDISGTQYF
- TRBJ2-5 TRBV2 CASSREVQETQYF
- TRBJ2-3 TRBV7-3 CASSPVAGGSDTQYF
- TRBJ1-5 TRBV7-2 CASSDRVNQPQHF
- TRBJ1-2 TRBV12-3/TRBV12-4 CASSPLRTGAYTF